These 7 T cell receptor beta chains share one sample of origin, sequenced in a study of molecular identifiers for immune sequencing clone quantification. TCRdb processed the PCR reads anew with MiXCR; each CDR3 protein has one entry. The sample lists 15,000 to 20,000 distinct CDR3 sequences, under 25% occurring once. What was sequenced was naive CD8+ T cells from blood, with Jurkat cell RNA spiked in. Documented subset: FACS-sorted CD8+CD4-CCR7+CD45RA+ naive T cells. The receptors stem from a human donor in good health. Some libraries in this study had Jurkat cell RNA spiked in.

By sample fraction, this clonotype is medium-sized. This chain joins TRBV12-3 or TRBV12-4 and TRBJ1-2, with 9 bases that match TRBD1. V lost 7 bases to trimming and J lost 5 bases; unmatched junction nucleotides: 14. CDR3 size: 16 residues. The CDR3 DNA sequence: TGTGCCAGCACCGGGGGCGATGGGACAGGGAAATATGGCTACACCTTC. Its protein is CASTGGDGTGKYGYTF.

This clonotype was observed at least ten times. V usage is TRBV28 and J usage is TRBJ2-3; 12 bases match TRBD2. The CDR3 is 14 residues long. The ends lost 5 bases at V and 4 bases at J; junction bases unmatched: 1. CDR1 and CDR2 from the germline V gene are MDHEN and SYDVKM. DNA of the CDR3: TGTGCCAGCAGTGGGACTAGCGGGCCAGATACGCAGTATTTT. This codes for CASSGTSGPDTQYF.

There are many counts of this clonotype. The rearrangement links TRBV6-1 to TRBJ2-7; unclear D gene. Trimming took off 0 bases at V and 4 bases at J, with 13 bases between the two ends. The length of the CDR3 is 15 residues. Germline V gene lookup returns CDR1 MNHNS and CDR2 SASEGT. The CDR3 DNA is TGTGCCAGCAGTGAAGCGCTGGGCCCCGTTTACGAGCAGTACTTC. Its protein product is CASSEALGPVYEQYF.

This clonotype came up many times. The chain recombines TRBV6-5 with TRBJ2-1; 8 bases match TRBD1. CDR3 length equals 14 residues. Germline CDR1 MNHEY, CDR2 SVGAGI. Germline trimming cut 6 bases from V and 9 bases from J; bases unmatched to any gene: 10. The CDR3 is CASSRQGPASEQFF. Written as DNA, the CDR3 is TGTGCCAGCAGCAGACAGGGGCCGGCGAGTGAGCAGTTCTTC.

V gene TRBV28 combines with J gene TRBJ2-7; no clear D. The CDR3 covers 11 residues. Trimming shortened V by 2 bases and J by 3 bases, and 2 bases separated the two germline ends. Germline V gene sequence: CDR1 MDHEN, CDR2 SYDVKM. In nucleotides, the CDR3 is TGTGCCAGCAGTTTACGCTACGAGCAGTACTTC. It specifies CASSLRYEQYF.

This clonotype appeared a few times. This sequence joins TRBV11-2 and TRBJ2-5, with 7 nucleotides matching TRBD1. From germline, CDR1 is SGHAT and CDR2 FQNNGV. The CDR3 covers 14 residues. V lost 4 bases, J lost 5 bases, and 7 bases stayed unmatched. The CDR3 loop is CASSWIQGSETQYF. The CDR3 DNA follows: TGTGCCAGCAGCTGGATACAGGGGTCGGAGACCCAGTACTTC.

This clonotype has only a few counts. Relative to the germline gene, one junction end is altered; a read error may explain this. V usage is TRBV27 and J usage is TRBJ2-2; weak D call: TRBD2 (5 bases). This CDR3 region has 12 residues. Germline V lookup: CDR1 MNHEY, CDR2 SMNVEV (reference sequence). The DNA for the CDR3 is TGTGCCAGCAGTTCATTGGCCCAGGAGGTGTTTTTT. The encoded protein is CASSSLAQEVFF.